This is a list of T cell receptor beta chains from one sample in a study of shared clonotypes between healthy human individuals. Libraries were prepared by immunoSEQ multiplex PCR; TCRdb keeps only in-frame clonotypes and omits some of them. The sample holds 2,500,000 or so clones, about nine tenths seen once. The sequenced material came from naive CD4+ T cells from PBMCs. All receptors come from a man between 18 and 29 years old in good health. Some clones in this sample may be carry-over from other donors' samples. Both conserved end residues are part of each CDR3. The order of the fields is V gene, CDR3 length, clone size, D gene, J gene, CDR3 protein, CDR3 DNA. The D gene is left open where the match is weak. Some rows mark clone size as missing; the rest say once, few, many or name a class of expanded clone.

TRBV7-9,14,once,TRBD1,TRBJ2-1,CASSFRTGRNEQFF,TGTGCCAGCAGCTTTCGGACAGGGAGGAATGAGCAGTTCTTC
TRBV5-1,15,NA,NA,TRBJ1-4,CASRSQGLTNEKLFF,TGCGCCAGCAGGTCCCAAGGACTGACTAATGAAAAACTGTTTTTT
TRBV19,17,NA,NA,TRBJ1-4,CASSIRLREGTNEKLFF,TGTGCCAGTAGTATCCGCCTCAGGGAGGGGACTAATGAAAAACTGTTTTTT
TRBV6-6,16,once,TRBD2,TRBJ2-1,CASSYDQAGGLGEQFF,TGTGCCAGCAGTTACGATCAAGCGGGAGGGCTAGGTGAGCAGTTCTTC
TRBV5-4,15,NA,NA,TRBJ1-3,CASSLGVSSGNTIYF,TGTGCCAGCAGCTTGGGGGTCAGCTCTGGAAACACCATATATTTT
TRBV7-8,12,NA,NA,TRBJ2-3,CASSSPGDTQYF,TGTGCCAGCAGCTCTCCTGGGGATACGCAGTATTTT
TRBV7-2,17,NA,TRBD2,TRBJ2-5,CASSLVGGAGAGETQYF,TGTGCCAGCAGCTTAGTTGGAGGGGCGGGAGCAGGGGAGACCCAGTACTTC
TRBV28,13,NA,TRBD2,TRBJ2-7,CASWGGTRAEQYF,TGTGCCAGCTGGGGGGGGACGAGGGCCGAGCAGTACTTC
TRBV28,15,NA,TRBD1,TRBJ1-1,CASSLWTGVNTEAFF,TGTGCCAGCAGTTTATGGACAGGGGTGAACACTGAAGCTTTCTTT
TRBV5-6,16,NA,TRBD2,TRBJ2-1,CASSRITSGRWDEQFF,TGTGCCAGCAGCCGCATTACTAGCGGGAGATGGGATGAGCAGTTCTTC
TRBV19,14,once,NA,TRBJ2-5,CASSIQIYQETQYF,TGTGCCAGTAGTATACAGATTTACCAAGAGACCCAGTACTTC
TRBV9,16,NA,TRBD1,TRBJ1-3,CASSVGQGGAGNTIYF,TGTGCCAGCAGCGTTGGACAGGGCGGCGCTGGAAACACCATATATTTT
TRBV11-2,13,NA,NA,TRBJ1-1,CASSQDRLTEAFF,TGTGCCAGCAGCCAAGACCGACTCACTGAAGCTTTCTTT
TRBV7-2,14,NA,NA,TRBJ2-7,CASSLAGEPGEQYF,TGTGCCAGCAGCTTAGCGGGAGAGCCAGGGGAGCAGTACTTC
TRBV5-1,15,NA,TRBD1,TRBJ2-3,CASSSGTASGDTQYF,TGCGCCAGCAGCTCCGGGACAGCTTCAGGGGATACGCAGTATTTT
TRBV6-5,11,NA,NA,TRBJ2-1,CASSYSGGIFF,TGTGCCAGCAGTTACAGCGGAGGGATCTTCTTC